This TCR beta chain is from a study of T cells after yellow fever vaccination. After removal of 6 bases from V and 0 bases from J, the junction contained 13 bases not matched to a gene. Germline V gives CDR1 DFQATT, CDR2 SNEGSKA (reference sequence). This CDR3 comprises 17 residues. TCRdb re-called the 5' RACE reads with MiXCR, one entry per CDR3 protein. The sample has some 560,000 distinct CDR3 sequences; approximately 21% are singletons. There are a few counts of this clonotype. The chain has TRBV20-1 and TRBJ2-3; 9 bases are a match to TRBD2. This specimen was PBMCs, taken 15 days after the yellow fever booster vaccination. The TCR originated in a man aged 25-40 years who received the YFV17D yellow fever vaccine. The CDR3, as DNA: TGCAGTGCAAGACTAGCGGATGCTCGAAGGAGCACAGATACGCAGTATTTT. Residues: CSARLADARRSTDTQYF.